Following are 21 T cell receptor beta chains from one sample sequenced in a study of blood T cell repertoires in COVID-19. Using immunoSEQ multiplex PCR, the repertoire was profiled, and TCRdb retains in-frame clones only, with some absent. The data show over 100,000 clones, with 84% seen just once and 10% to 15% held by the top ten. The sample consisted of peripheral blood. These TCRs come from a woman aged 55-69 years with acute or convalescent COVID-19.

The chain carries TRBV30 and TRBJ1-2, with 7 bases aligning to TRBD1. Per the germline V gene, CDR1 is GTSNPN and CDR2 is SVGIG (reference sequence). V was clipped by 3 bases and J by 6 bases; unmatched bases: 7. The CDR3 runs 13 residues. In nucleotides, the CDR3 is TGTGCCTGGAGCGGAAAGGGGGCGCATGGCTACACCTTC. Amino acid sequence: CAWSGKGAHGYTF.

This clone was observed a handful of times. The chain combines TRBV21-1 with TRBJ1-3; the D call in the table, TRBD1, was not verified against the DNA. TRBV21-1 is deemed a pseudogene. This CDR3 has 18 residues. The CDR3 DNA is TGTGCCAGCAGCAAAGCTACCGGGACAGGATCCTCTGGAAACACCATATATTTT. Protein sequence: CASSKATGTGSSGNTIYF.

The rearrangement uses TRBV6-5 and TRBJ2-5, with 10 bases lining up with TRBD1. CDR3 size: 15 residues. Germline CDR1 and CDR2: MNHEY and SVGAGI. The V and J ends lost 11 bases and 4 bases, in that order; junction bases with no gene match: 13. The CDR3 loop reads CAGTGVARTRETQYF. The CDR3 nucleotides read TGTGCCGGGACAGGGGTAGCGAGAACCCGAGAGACCCAGTACTTC.

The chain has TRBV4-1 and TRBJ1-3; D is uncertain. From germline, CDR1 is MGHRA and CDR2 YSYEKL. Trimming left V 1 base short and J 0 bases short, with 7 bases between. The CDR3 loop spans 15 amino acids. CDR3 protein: CASSQGVRSGNTIYF. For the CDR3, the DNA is TGCGCCAGCAGCCAAGGAGTCCGCTCTGGAAACACCATATATTTT.

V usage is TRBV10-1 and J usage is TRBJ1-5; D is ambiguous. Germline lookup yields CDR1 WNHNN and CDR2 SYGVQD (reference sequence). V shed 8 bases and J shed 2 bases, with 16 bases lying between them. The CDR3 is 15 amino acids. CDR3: CASLVGRERNQPQHF. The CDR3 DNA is TGCGCCAGCCTCGTCGGCCGGGAGCGCAATCAGCCCCAGCATTTT.

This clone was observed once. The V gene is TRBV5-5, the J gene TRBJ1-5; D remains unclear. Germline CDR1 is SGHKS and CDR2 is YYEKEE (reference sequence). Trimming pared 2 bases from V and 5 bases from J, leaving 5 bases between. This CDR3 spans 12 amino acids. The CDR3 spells CASSFGDQPQHF. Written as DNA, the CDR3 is TGTGCCAGCAGCTTCGGTGATCAGCCCCAGCATTTT.

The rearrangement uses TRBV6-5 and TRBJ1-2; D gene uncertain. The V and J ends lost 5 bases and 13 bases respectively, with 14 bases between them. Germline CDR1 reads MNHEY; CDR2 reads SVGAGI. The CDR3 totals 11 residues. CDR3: CASSIYAEPTF. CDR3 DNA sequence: TGTGCCAGCAGTATCTACGCTGAGCCCACCTTC.

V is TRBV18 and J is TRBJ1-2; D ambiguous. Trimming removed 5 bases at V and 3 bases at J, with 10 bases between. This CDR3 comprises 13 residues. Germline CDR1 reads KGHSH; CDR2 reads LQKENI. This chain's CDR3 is CASSEGVDYGYTF. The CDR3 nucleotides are TGTGCCAGCTCAGAGGGTGTAGACTATGGCTACACCTTC. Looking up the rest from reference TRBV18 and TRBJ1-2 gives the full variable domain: NAGVMQNPRHLVRRRGQEARLRCSPMKGHSHVYWYRQLPEEGLKFMVYLQKENIIDESGMPKERFSAEFPKEGPSILRIQQVVRGDSAAYFCASSEGVDYGYTFGSGTRLTVV.

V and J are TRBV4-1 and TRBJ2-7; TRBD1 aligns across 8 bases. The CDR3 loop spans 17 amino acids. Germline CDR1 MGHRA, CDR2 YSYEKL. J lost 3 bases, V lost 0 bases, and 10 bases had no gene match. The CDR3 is CASSQEHGRGLFYEQYV. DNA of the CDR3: TGCGCCAGCAGCCAAGAGCACGGCAGGGGGCTTTTCTACGAGCAGTACGTC.

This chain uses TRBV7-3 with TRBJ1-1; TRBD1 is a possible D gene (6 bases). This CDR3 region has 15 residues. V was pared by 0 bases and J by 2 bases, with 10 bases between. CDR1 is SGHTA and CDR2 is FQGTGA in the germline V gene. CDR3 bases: TGTGCCAGCAGCTTAACAGGGGGGGCCAACACTGAAGCTTTCTTT. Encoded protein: CASSLTGGANTEAFF.

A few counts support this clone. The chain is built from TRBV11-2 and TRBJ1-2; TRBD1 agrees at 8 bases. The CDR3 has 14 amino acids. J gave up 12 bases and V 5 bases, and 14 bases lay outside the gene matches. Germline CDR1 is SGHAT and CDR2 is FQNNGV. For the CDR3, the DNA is TGTGCCAGCAGCCCAATGACAGGGGTGGCACCGAACACCTTC. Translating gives CASSPMTGVAPNTF.

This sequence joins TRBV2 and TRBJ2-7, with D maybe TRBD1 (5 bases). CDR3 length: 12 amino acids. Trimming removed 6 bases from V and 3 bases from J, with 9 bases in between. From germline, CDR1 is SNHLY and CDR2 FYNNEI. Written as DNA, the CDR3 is TGTGCCAGCAGGGGGCAGAGCTACGAGCAGTACTTC. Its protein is CASRGQSYEQYF.

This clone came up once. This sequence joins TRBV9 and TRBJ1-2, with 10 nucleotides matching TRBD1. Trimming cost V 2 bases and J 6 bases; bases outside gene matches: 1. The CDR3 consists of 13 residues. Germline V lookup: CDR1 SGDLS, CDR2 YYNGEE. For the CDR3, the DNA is TGTGCCAGCAGCGTGGGGACAGGGGATGGCTACACCTTC. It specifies CASSVGTGDGYTF.

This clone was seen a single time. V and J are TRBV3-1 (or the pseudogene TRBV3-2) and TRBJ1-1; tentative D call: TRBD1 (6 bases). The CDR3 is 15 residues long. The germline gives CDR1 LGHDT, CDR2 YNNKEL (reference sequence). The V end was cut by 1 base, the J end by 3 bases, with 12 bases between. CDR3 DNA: TGTGCCAGCAGCCAAGGTCGGGACAAGTACACTGAAGCTTTCTTT. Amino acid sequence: CASSQGRDKYTEAFF.

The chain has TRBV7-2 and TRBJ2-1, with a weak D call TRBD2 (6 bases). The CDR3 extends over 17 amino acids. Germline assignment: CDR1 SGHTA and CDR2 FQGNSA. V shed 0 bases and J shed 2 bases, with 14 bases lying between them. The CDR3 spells CASSLAPTSSAYNEQFF. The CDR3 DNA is TGTGCCAGCAGCTTAGCCCCTACTAGCTCCGCCTACAATGAGCAGTTCTTC.

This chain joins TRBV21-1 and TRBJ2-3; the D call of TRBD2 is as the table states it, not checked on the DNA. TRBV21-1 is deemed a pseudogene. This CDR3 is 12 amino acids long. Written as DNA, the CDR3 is TGTGCCAGCAAAACTTCATACGATACGCAGTATTTT. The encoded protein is CASKTSYDTQYF.

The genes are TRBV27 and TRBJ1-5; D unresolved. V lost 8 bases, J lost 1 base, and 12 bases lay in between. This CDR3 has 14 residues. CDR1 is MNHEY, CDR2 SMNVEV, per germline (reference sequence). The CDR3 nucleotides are TGTGCCAGCCGTAAGGAGGGCAGCAATCAGCCCCAGCATTTT. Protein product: CASRKEGSNQPQHF.

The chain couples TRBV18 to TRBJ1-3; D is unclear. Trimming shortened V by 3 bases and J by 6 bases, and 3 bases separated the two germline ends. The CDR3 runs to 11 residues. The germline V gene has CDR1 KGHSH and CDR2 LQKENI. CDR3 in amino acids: CASSPANTIYF. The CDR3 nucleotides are TGTGCCAGCTCACCGGCAAACACCATATATTTT. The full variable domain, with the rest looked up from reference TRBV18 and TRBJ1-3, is NAGVMQNPRHLVRRRGQEARLRCSPMKGHSHVYWYRQLPEEGLKFMVYLQKENIIDESGMPKERFSAEFPKEGPSILRIQQVVRGDSAAYFCASSPANTIYFGEGSWLTVV.

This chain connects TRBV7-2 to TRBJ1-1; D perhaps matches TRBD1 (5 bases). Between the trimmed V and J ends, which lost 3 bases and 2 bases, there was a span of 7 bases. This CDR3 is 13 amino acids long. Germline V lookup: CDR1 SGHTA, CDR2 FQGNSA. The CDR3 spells CASSFQGNTEAFF. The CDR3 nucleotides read TGTGCCAGCAGCTTTCAGGGTAACACTGAAGCTTTCTTT.

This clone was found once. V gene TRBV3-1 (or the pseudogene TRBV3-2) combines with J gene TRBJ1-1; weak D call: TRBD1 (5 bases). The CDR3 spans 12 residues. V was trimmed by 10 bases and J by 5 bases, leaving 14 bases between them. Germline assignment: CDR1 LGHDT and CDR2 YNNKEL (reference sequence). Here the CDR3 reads CATLGGGTEAFF. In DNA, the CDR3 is TGTGCCACCCTCGGGGGGGGAACTGAAGCTTTCTTT.

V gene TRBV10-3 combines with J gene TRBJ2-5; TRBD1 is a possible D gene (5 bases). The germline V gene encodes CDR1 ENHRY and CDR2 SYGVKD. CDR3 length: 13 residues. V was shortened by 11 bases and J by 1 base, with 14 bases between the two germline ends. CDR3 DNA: TGTGCCGCATCCCGACAGTCCCAAGAGACCCAGTACTTC. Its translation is CAASRQSQETQYF.